The next 15 T cell receptor beta chains were all read from a single sample in a study of beta chain features in type 1 diabetes. As every portion of the isolated RNA was reverse transcribed, the sequencing read expressed TCRB transcripts. Clones were sequenced by immunoSEQ multiplex PCR, and TCRdb holds only the in-frame ones, with some missing. Here the sample spans about 620,000 clones, 15% to 18% being singletons. The sample comprised naive CD4+ T cells from blood. The receptor set was obtained from a man between 18 and 29 years old in good health.

The rearrangement joins TRBV4-3 to TRBJ2-7; tentative D call: TRBD1 (8 bases). The V and J ends lost 3 bases and 6 bases respectively, with 21 bases between them. The CDR3 is made up of 16 amino acids. Germline V lookup: CDR1 LGHNA, CDR2 YSLEER. The CDR3 sequence is CASSQAQGAPGGEQYF. The CDR3 nucleotides read TGCGCCAGCAGCCAGGCTCAGGGGGCTCCGGGAGGCGAGCAGTACTTC.

The chain recombines TRBV9 with TRBJ2-5; 7 bases line up with TRBD2. V dropped 7 bases and J dropped 0; count of bases not matched to a gene: 3. This CDR3 has 13 residues. CDR1 SGDLS and CDR2 YYNGEE come from the germline V gene. CDR3 amino acids: CASGGVNQETQYF. CDR3 sequence (DNA): TGTGCCAGCGGGGGGGTGAACCAAGAGACCCAGTACTTC.

This clone was picked up a small number of times. The rearrangement links TRBV5-5 to TRBJ2-2; tentatively, D is TRBD1 (6 bases). V lost 3 bases and J 2 bases, leaving 14 bases between the germline ends. This CDR3 contains 16 residues. Germline V lookup: CDR1 SGHKS, CDR2 YYEKEE (reference sequence). CDR3 DNA sequence: TGTGCCAGCAGCTCTACAGGGACGATAAACACCGGGGAGCTGTTTTTT. It codes for CASSSTGTINTGELFF.

The table lists this clone with a few counts. The V gene is TRBV29-1, the J gene TRBJ1-1, with a weak D call TRBD1 (6 bases). This CDR3 has 11 residues. Germline V gene data show CDR1 as SQVTM and CDR2 as ANQGSEA. V was clipped by 7 bases and J by 8 bases, with 14 bases between them. CDR3 protein: CSAHRAREAFF. CDR3 DNA: TGCAGCGCTCACAGGGCCCGGGAAGCTTTCTTT.

Regarding this clone: Additional DNA sequences in this sample encode the identical CDR3. V usage is TRBV18 and J usage is TRBJ2-3, with TRBD2 identical over 16 bases. V lost 3 bases to trimming and J lost 3 bases; unmatched junction nucleotides: 3. Germline V gene sequence: CDR1 KGHSH, CDR2 LQKENI. The CDR3 has 17 amino acids. The CDR3 sequence: CASSPPGLAGGTDTQYF. Written as DNA, the CDR3 is TGTGCCAGCTCACCTCCGGGACTAGCGGGGGGGACAGATACGCAGTATTTT.

The chain combines TRBV9 with TRBJ2-1, with 8 bases matching TRBD1. The CDR3 contains 15 residues. V lost 2 bases, J lost 4 bases, and 5 bases stayed unmatched. Germline V CDR1 and CDR2: SGDLS, YYNGEE. In nucleotides, the CDR3 is TGTGCCAGCAGCGTGAGGGACAGGAGATACAATGAGCAGTTCTTC. Translating gives CASSVRDRRYNEQFF.

In its sample, this clone was seen a few times. The genes are TRBV9 and TRBJ2-1; D is possibly TRBD1 (6 bases). The V gene lost 3 bases and the J gene lost 0 bases, with 10 bases spanning the gap. The CDR3 has 15 residues. The germline gives CDR1 SGDLS, CDR2 YYNGEE. CDR3 DNA sequence: TGTGCCAGCAGCGCGAACAGGGTCTCCTACAATGAGCAGTTCTTC. Residues: CASSANRVSYNEQFF.

The table lists this clone with a few counts. The rearrangement links TRBV9 to TRBJ2-1; D is unresolved. V was shortened by 1 base and J by 7 bases, with 12 bases between the two germline ends. CDR1 and CDR2 from the germline V gene are SGDLS and YYNGEE. The CDR3 spans 14 residues. The CDR3 loop is CASSVRSRHNEQFF. The CDR3 DNA reads TGTGCCAGCAGCGTACGGTCTCGGCATAATGAGCAGTTCTTC.

This chain connects TRBV7-8 to TRBJ1-2, with 10 bases identical to TRBD1. There are 15 residues in the CDR3. Germline CDR1 and CDR2: SGHVS and FQNEAQ. After removal of 4 bases from V and 4 bases from J, the junction contained 6 bases not matched to a gene. In DNA form, the CDR3 reads TGTGCCAGCAGCTGGATGGGACAGGGGATCTATGGCTACACCTTC. Residues: CASSWMGQGIYGYTF.

V usage is TRBV28 and J usage is TRBJ2-1; D possibly corresponds to TRBD2 (5 bases). Trimming left V 5 bases short and J 12 bases short, with 11 bases between. Germline CDR1 is MDHEN and CDR2 is SYDVKM. The CDR3 totals 11 residues. CDR3 DNA sequence: TGTGCCAGCAGTCACCCGAGCGGGCAGTTCTTC. Translation gives CASSHPSGQFF. The full variable domain, with the rest looked up from reference TRBV28 and TRBJ2-1, is DVKVTQSSRYLVKRTGEKVFLECVQDMDHENMFWYRQDPGLGLRLIYFSYDVKMKEKGDIPEGYSVSREKKERFSLILESASTNQTSMYLCASSHPSGQFFGPGTRLTVL.

The rearrangement uses TRBV7-6 and TRBJ1-3, with D perhaps matching TRBD1 (6 bases). The germline gives CDR1 SGHVS, CDR2 FNYEAQ. Trimming took off 4 bases at V and 0 bases at J, with 16 bases between the two ends. This CDR3 is built from 17 residues. This CDR3 is CASSSFGTSSSGNTIYF. Written as DNA, the CDR3 is TGTGCCAGCAGCTCGTTCGGGACATCAAGCTCTGGAAACACCATATATTTT.

The V gene is TRBV30, the J gene TRBJ2-7; D is unclear. The CDR3 consists of 13 residues. The V end was cut by 3 bases, the J end by 9 bases, with 18 bases between. Germline assignment: CDR1 GTSNPN and CDR2 SVGIG (reference sequence). Here the CDR3 DNA reads TGTGCCTGGAGCCCTAACCGACCCCTCGGGCAGTACTTC. Encoded protein: CAWSPNRPLGQYF.

The V call is TRBV10-3, the J call TRBJ2-7, with TRBD2 matching over 9 bases. The J segment lost 5 bases and the V segment lost 9 bases, leaving 17 bases of the junction unmatched. The CDR3 contains 16 residues. Germline V gene lookup returns CDR1 ENHRY and CDR2 SYGVKD. CDR3 sequence (DNA): TGTGCCATAACTCCCGCGGCGGGAGGGCCGGGGAACGAGCAGTACTTC. Translating it yields CAITPAAGGPGNEQYF.

The chain is built from TRBV28 and TRBJ2-5, with 12 nucleotides matching TRBD2. CDR3 length: 18 amino acids. Looked up from germline, CDR1 is MDHEN and CDR2 is SYDVKM. With 8 bases clipped from V and 4 bases from J, the junction kept 17 bases outside the gene matches. Here the CDR3 reads CASGRLAGVSNQAETQYF. Written as DNA, the CDR3 is TGTGCCAGCGGTAGACTAGCGGGAGTGAGTAACCAAGCAGAGACCCAGTACTTC. The complete variable domain, with remaining parts taken from reference TRBV28 and TRBJ2-5, reads DVKVTQSSRYLVKRTGEKVFLECVQDMDHENMFWYRQDPGLGLRLIYFSYDVKMKEKGDIPEGYSVSREKKERFSLILESASTNQTSMYLCASGRLAGVSNQAETQYFGPGTRLLVL.

This clone was seen only once. This chain links TRBV5-1 with TRBJ2-7, with a possible D match to TRBD1 (6 bases). The CDR3 is 13 residues long. Germline CDR1 reads SGHRS; CDR2 reads YFSETQ. V shed 2 bases and J shed 6 bases, with 12 bases lying between them. The CDR3 reads CASSLNRESEQYF. The CDR3, as DNA: TGCGCCAGCAGCTTAAACAGGGAGTCCGAGCAGTACTTC.